The 24 T cell receptor beta chains given below trace back to one sample, sequenced in a study of T cell changes during pregnancy in multiple sclerosis. Profiling relied on immunoSEQ multiplex PCR, and the TCRdb table lists in-frame clones only, not all of them. The table records around 56,000 clones, about 94% of them present only once. The specimen comprised CD8+ T cells from peripheral blood mononuclear cells, sampled after pregnancy. The origin of the receptors is a female donor with multiple sclerosis, enrolled in a pregnancy study.

The rearrangement links TRBV7-6 to TRBJ2-7, with D uncertain. Trimming took off 5 bases at V and 6 bases at J, with 14 bases between the two ends. This CDR3 region has 13 residues. CDR1 SGHVS and CDR2 FNYEAQ come from the germline V gene. CDR3 coding DNA: TGTGCCAGCAGCCCCCCCGGCGGAGCCGAGCAGTACTTC. Its protein product is CASSPPGGAEQYF.

The gene calls are TRBV29-1 and TRBJ2-2; 8 bases match TRBD1. With 4 bases clipped from V and 0 bases from J, the junction kept 1 base outside the gene matches. The CDR3 is made up of 14 amino acids. Germline V gene sequence: CDR1 SQVTM, CDR2 ANQGSEA. The CDR3 sequence is CSVADRANTGELFF. CDR3 nucleotides: TGCAGCGTTGCGGACAGGGCGAACACCGGGGAGCTGTTTTTT.

This chain connects TRBV27 to TRBJ2-2, with TRBD1 identical over 8 bases. With 4 bases clipped from V and 5 bases from J, the junction kept 3 bases outside the gene matches. CDR3 length equals 14 residues. Germline-derived CDR1 and CDR2 are MNHEY and SMNVEV (reference sequence). As DNA, the CDR3 is TGTGCCAGCAGTTGGACAGGGTGGACCGGGGAGCTGTTTTTT. Translated: CASSWTGWTGELFF.

The V call is TRBV5-1, the J call TRBJ2-7; 8 bases fit TRBD1. Unmatched junction bases numbered 6, after V lost 4 bases and J lost 3 bases. Germline CDR1 reads SGHRS; CDR2 reads YFSETQ. The CDR3 runs to 14 residues. CDR3 sequence reads: CASSPDRGGYEQYF. CDR3 DNA sequence: TGCGCCAGCAGCCCAGACAGGGGAGGCTACGAGCAGTACTTC. Full variable domain (missing parts from reference TRBV5-1 and TRBJ2-7): KAGVTQTPRYLIKTRGQQVTLSCSPISGHRSVSWYQQTPGQGLQFLFEYFSETQRNKGNFPGRFSGRQFSNSRSEMNVSTLELGDSALYLCASSPDRGGYEQYFGPGTRLTVT.

This clone showed up just once. The rearrangement joins TRBV6-4 to TRBJ2-1; tentative D call: TRBD2 (6 bases). This CDR3 has 15 amino acids. The germline V and J ends were trimmed by 0 bases and 4 bases, with 10 bases remaining between them. CDR1 and CDR2 (germline): MRHNA, SNTAGT. As DNA, the CDR3 is TGTGCCAGCAGTGACTCGGGCGGGGATTACAATGAGCAGTTCTTC. Translating gives CASSDSGGDYNEQFF.

The chain employs TRBV2 and TRBJ2-1; 11 nucleotides match TRBD2. This CDR3 spans 17 amino acids. V was pared by 4 bases and J by 3 bases, with 8 bases of the junction left unmatched. The V gene's germline CDR1 is SNHLY and CDR2 FYNNEI. The CDR3 sequence: CASSGATSGRYYNEQFF. CDR3 nucleotide sequence: TGTGCCAGCAGTGGTGCTACTAGCGGGAGATACTACAATGAGCAGTTCTTC.

This sequence joins TRBV9 and TRBJ2-1, with 12 bases identical to TRBD2. The length of the CDR3 is 16 residues. In germline, CDR1 is SGDLS, CDR2 YYNGEE. The junction had 13 bases not matched to a gene; V was cut back by 7 bases and J by 8 bases. The CDR3 reads CASGGPASGRGDEQFF. CDR3 sequence (DNA): TGTGCCAGCGGGGGTCCTGCTAGCGGGAGGGGTGATGAGCAGTTCTTC.

The chain couples TRBV15 to TRBJ1-5; 7 positions match TRBD1. This CDR3 region has 16 residues. V trimming: 5 bases; J trimming: 4 bases; junction bases outside the gene matches: 11. The germline CDR1 and CDR2 sequences are LNHNV and YYDKDF (reference sequence). CDR3 nucleotide sequence: TGTGCCACCAGCCAGGCCCGGGACAGAGTTAATCAGCCCCAGCATTTT. The encoded protein is CATSQARDRVNQPQHF.

The rearrangement uses TRBV28 and TRBJ1-4; D is possibly TRBD1 (6 bases). The germline CDR1 and CDR2 sequences are MDHEN and SYDVKM. The CDR3 is 13 residues long. V was shortened by 7 bases and J by 8 bases, with 14 bases between the two germline ends. The CDR3 DNA sequence: TGTGCCAGCACAGGGGCCATCCTAGAAAAACTGTTTTTT. Amino acid sequence: CASTGAILEKLFF.

This rearrangement joins TRBV6-1 to TRBJ1-2; the match to TRBD1 covers 8 bases. The CDR3 sequence is 15 residues long. The V and J ends lost 7 bases and 2 bases, in that order; junction bases with no gene match: 9. Germline CDR1 MNHNS, CDR2 SASEGT. The chain's CDR3 is CASTLWAGGNYGYTF. CDR3 nucleotide sequence: TGTGCCAGCACCCTTTGGGCAGGGGGCAACTATGGCTACACCTTC.

The genes are TRBV2 and TRBJ1-1; tentative D call: TRBD1 (6 bases). V was shortened by 6 bases and J by 7 bases, with 18 bases between the two germline ends. CDR1 is SNHLY and CDR2 is FYNNEI in the germline V gene. This CDR3 region has 14 residues. In nucleotides, the CDR3 is TGTGCCAGCAGGGGGTGGGGGGGGCTGGTTGAAGCTTTCTTT. This translates into CASRGWGGLVEAFF.

The chain combines TRBV6-6 with TRBJ1-2; D ambiguous. CDR1 and CDR2 (germline): MNHNY, SVGAGI (reference sequence). V was cut by 7 bases and J by 3 bases, with 6 bases left in between. This CDR3 spans 11 amino acids. The chain's CDR3 is CASTGDYGYTF. The DNA for the CDR3 is TGTGCCAGCACCGGGGACTATGGCTACACCTTC.

The table lists this clone with a count of one. The rearrangement uses TRBV13 and TRBJ2-1; D might be TRBD1 (6 bases). Germline V gene data show CDR1 as PRHDT and CDR2 as FYEKMQ (reference sequence). The CDR3 consists of 12 residues. Trimming stripped 5 bases from V and 7 bases from J, with 9 bases between. CDR3 loop: CASSVRGNEQFF. The DNA of the CDR3 is TGTGCCAGCAGCGTCAGGGGTAATGAGCAGTTCTTC.

This clone was observed once. The chain links TRBV29-1 to TRBJ1-2, with a possible D match to TRBD1 (6 bases). Trimming took off 3 bases at V and 5 bases at J, with 16 bases between the two ends. There are 14 residues in the CDR3. The germline V gene encodes CDR1 SQVTM and CDR2 ANQGSEA. CDR3 protein: CSVDLTGPLYGYTF. CDR3 sequence (DNA): TGCAGCGTTGATCTGACAGGACCCCTGTATGGCTACACCTTC.

The chain has TRBV4-1 and TRBJ2-7; possibly TRBD1 for D (5 bases). The CDR3 length is 15 residues. Trimming removed 0 bases at V and 1 base at J, with 10 bases between. Per germline, CDR1 MGHRA and CDR2 YSYEKL. CDR3: CASSQDDSASYEQYF. CDR3 bases: TGCGCCAGCAGCCAAGATGACAGTGCTTCCTACGAGCAGTACTTC.

The rearrangement uses TRBV30 and TRBJ2-7; 7 nucleotides agree with TRBD1. J was trimmed by 3 bases and V by 0 bases; bases with no gene match: 2. Per germline, CDR1 GTSNPN and CDR2 SVGIG (reference sequence). CDR3 length: 13 amino acids. CDR3 in amino acids: CAWSVSGGYEQYF. The CDR3 DNA is TGTGCCTGGAGTGTATCAGGGGGCTACGAGCAGTACTTC.

The chain carries TRBV6-6 and TRBJ2-1; D uncertain. Germline-derived CDR1 and CDR2 are MNHNY and SVGAGI (reference sequence). CDR3 size: 14 residues. Trimming removed 1 base at V and 8 bases at J, with 12 bases between. This chain's CDR3 is CASSYLPSGDEQFF. The CDR3 DNA follows: TGTGCCAGCAGTTACTTGCCTAGTGGCGATGAGCAGTTCTTC.

This chain connects TRBV5-4 to TRBJ2-1; 8 bases are shared with TRBD2. The CDR3 is 15 amino acids. The J segment lost 7 bases and the V segment lost 4 bases, leaving 10 bases of the junction unmatched. Per the germline V gene, CDR1 is SGHNT and CDR2 is YYREEE (reference sequence). The CDR3 bases are TGTGCCAGCAGCCATAAGCGGGAGCTTAAGAATGAGCAGTTCTTC. Its protein is CASSHKRELKNEQFF.

V usage is TRBV13 and J usage is TRBJ2-7; TRBD1 agrees at 10 bases. This CDR3 is 15 amino acids long. Germline values: CDR1 PRHDT, CDR2 FYEKMQ (reference sequence). J was trimmed by 4 bases and V by 5 bases; bases with no gene match: 8. The CDR3 loop reads CASSMGTGAGYEQYF. DNA for the CDR3: TGTGCCAGCAGCATGGGGACAGGGGCGGGTTACGAGCAGTACTTC.

CDR3 loop: CASSEFVERYYEQYF. CDR3 nucleotides: TGTGCCAGCAGTGAATTCGTGGAGAGGTACTACGAGCAGTACTTC. The chain has TRBV6-1 and TRBJ2-7; D uncertain. V lost 2 bases to trimming and J lost 3 bases, with 14 bases between them. Germline CDR1 MNHNS, CDR2 SASEGT. The CDR3 length is 15 residues.

The chain is built from TRBV6-6 and TRBJ1-2; D possibly corresponds to TRBD1 (5 bases). Germline V gene lookup returns CDR1 MNHNY and CDR2 SVGAGI (reference sequence). This CDR3 is 11 amino acids long. The CDR3 sequence: CGAGEKHGYTF. CDR3 bases: TGTGGGGCGGGGGAGAAACATGGCTACACCTTC.

The rearrangement uses TRBV5-4 and TRBJ2-7; D is perhaps TRBD2 (7 bases). The CDR3 has 15 residues. Trimming took 0 bases from V and 0 from J, leaving 10 bases between them. Germline loops: CDR1 SGHNT, CDR2 YYREEE (reference sequence). CDR3 region: CASSLDREGSYEQYF. CDR3 bases: TGTGCCAGCAGCTTGGACAGGGAGGGCTCCTACGAGCAGTACTTC.

This chain joins TRBV5-6 and TRBJ2-1, with TRBD1 identical over 9 bases. With V trimmed by 1 base and J by 5 bases, 7 bases remained unmatched. The germline gives CDR1 SGHDT, CDR2 YYEEEE. The CDR3 has 16 residues. CDR3 DNA sequence: TGTGCCAGCAGCTTGATCCGGGACAGGGTACACAATGAGCAGTTCTTC. Residues: CASSLIRDRVHNEQFF.

The J gene is TRBJ1-5, the V gene TRBV30; TRBD1 aligns across 10 bases. Trimming took 5 bases from V and 2 from J; bases not matched to a gene: 0. CDR3 length equals 13 residues. Germline lookup yields CDR1 GTSNPN and CDR2 SVGIG (reference sequence). The CDR3 nucleotides are TGTGCCTGGGGGACAGGGGGCAATCAGCCCCAGCATTTT. It specifies CAWGTGGNQPQHF.